The rows below give T cell receptor beta chains drawn from one sample of a study of cytomegalovirus exposure and HLA in healthy donors. Repertoires were generated with immunoSEQ multiplex PCR, while TCRdb's copy carries only in-frame clones and drops some. Its clone listing holds 50,000 to 70,000 clones. Sequencing used PBMCs. Receptors were obtained from a male donor in good health and CMV-seronegative. Both conserved end residues are part of each CDR3. A D gene is named only where the DNA matches it firmly.

d_gene: -
v_gene: TRBV7-3
j_gene: TRBJ2-2
CDR3aa: CASSLYALNSNTGELFF
CDR3nt: TGTGCCAGCAGCTTATATGCACTCAACTCAAACACCGGGGAGCTGTTTTTT

d_gene: -
v_gene: TRBV7-2
j_gene: TRBJ1-4
CDR3aa: CASSHEVAQGYEKLFF
CDR3nt: TGTGCCAGCAGCCATGAGGTAGCACAGGGCTATGAAAAACTGTTTTTT

d_gene: TRBD1
v_gene: TRBV7-2
j_gene: TRBJ1-2
CDR3aa: CASSFRTGSAGYGYTF
CDR3nt: TGTGCCAGCAGCTTTAGGACAGGGTCTGCAGGCTATGGCTACACCTTC

d_gene: -
v_gene: TRBV7-8
j_gene: TRBJ2-1
CDR3aa: CASSLGGSGNEQFF
CDR3nt: TGTGCCAGCAGCTTAGGCGGCTCGGGGAATGAGCAGTTCTTC

d_gene: TRBD2
v_gene: TRBV7-6
j_gene: TRBJ2-1
CDR3aa: CDSSLGLANEQFF
CDR3nt: TGTGACAGCAGCCTGGGACTAGCCAATGAGCAGTTCTTC

d_gene: TRBD2
v_gene: TRBV6-6
j_gene: TRBJ2-3
CDR3aa: CASSRTSGGGTDTQYF
CDR3nt: TGTGCCAGCAGTAGGACTAGCGGGGGCGGCACAGATACGCAGTATTTT

d_gene: -
v_gene: TRBV7-2
j_gene: TRBJ2-7
CDR3aa: CASSFWPFKNGEGEQYF
CDR3nt: TGTGCCAGCAGCTTTTGGCCCTTTAAAAACGGGGAAGGCGAGCAGTACTTC

d_gene: TRBD2
v_gene: TRBV6-1
j_gene: TRBJ2-7
CDR3aa: CASSEGLAGGLSYEQYF
CDR3nt: TGTGCCAGCAGTGAAGGACTAGCGGGAGGGCTCTCCTACGAGCAGTACTTC

d_gene: -
v_gene: TRBV5-4
j_gene: TRBJ2-7
CDR3aa: CASSAGSSYEQYF
CDR3nt: TGTGCCAGCAGCGCTGGGAGCTCCTACGAGCAGTACTTC

d_gene: TRBD1
v_gene: TRBV11-2
j_gene: TRBJ2-2
CDR3aa: CASSAGQGTGELFF
CDR3nt: TGTGCCAGCAGCGCGGGACAGGGGACCGGGGAGCTGTTTTTT

d_gene: -
v_gene: TRBV11-2
j_gene: TRBJ2-5
CDR3aa: CASSLARTTGGPLAAQYF
CDR3nt: TGTGCCAGCAGCTTAGCACGGACCACCGGGGGGCCCCTAGCGGCCCAGTACTTC

d_gene: -
v_gene: TRBV9
j_gene: TRBJ1-3
CDR3aa: CASSASSGGAIFSGNNIYF
CDR3nt: TGTGCCAGCAGCGCCTCGTCTGGGGGCGCAATCTTCTCTGGAAACAACATATATTTT

d_gene: -
v_gene: TRBV18
j_gene: TRBJ1-5
CDR3aa: CASSPPGAAGGNQPQHF
CDR3nt: TGTGCCAGCTCACCACCGGGAGCCGCGGGGGGCAATCAGCCCCAGCATTTT

d_gene: -
v_gene: TRBV30
j_gene: TRBJ1-6
CDR3aa: CAWTLGGTDSPLHF
CDR3nt: TGTGCCTGGACCCTCGGGGGGACCGATTCACCCCTCCACTTT

d_gene: TRBD1
v_gene: TRBV4-1
j_gene: TRBJ2-1
CDR3aa: CASSSPPGTGPHNEQFF
CDR3nt: TGCGCCAGCAGCTCCCCTCCCGGGACAGGTCCCCACAATGAGCAGTTCTTC

d_gene: -
v_gene: TRBV7-2
j_gene: TRBJ1-5
CDR3aa: CASSPYRDNQPQHF
CDR3nt: TGTGCCAGCAGCCCTTACAGGGATAATCAGCCCCAGCATTTT

d_gene: TRBD2
v_gene: TRBV7-2
j_gene: TRBJ2-1
CDR3aa: CASSRTSGPYNEQFF
CDR3nt: TGTGCCAGCAGCCGGACTAGCGGGCCCTACAATGAGCAGTTCTTC

d_gene: TRBD1
v_gene: TRBV12-5
j_gene: TRBJ1-5
CDR3aa: CASGLGGQGWYQPQHF
CDR3nt: TGTGCTAGTGGTTTGGGGGGACAGGGGTGGTATCAGCCCCAGCATTTT

d_gene: TRBD1
v_gene: TRBV19
j_gene: TRBJ2-6
CDR3aa: CASTIPRGRGSGANVLTF
CDR3nt: TGTGCCAGTACGATCCCTAGGGGCAGGGGGTCTGGGGCCAACGTCCTGACTTTC

d_gene: -
v_gene: TRBV29-1
j_gene: TRBJ2-5
CDR3aa: CSVVQETQYF
CDR3nt: TGCAGCGTTGTACAAGAGACCCAGTACTTC

d_gene: -
v_gene: TRBV4-2
j_gene: TRBJ1-2
CDR3aa: CASSQDITVPNYGYTF
CDR3nt: TGTGCCAGCAGCCAAGATATAACGGTACCTAACTATGGCTACACCTTC

d_gene: TRBD2
v_gene: TRBV7-6
j_gene: TRBJ2-7
CDR3aa: CASSLDGGRAFYEQYF
CDR3nt: TGTGCCAGCAGCTTAGATGGCGGGAGGGCCTTCTACGAGCAGTACTTC

d_gene: TRBD2
v_gene: TRBV7-2
j_gene: TRBJ2-7
CDR3aa: CASSLQSGGSYEQYF
CDR3nt: TGTGCCAGCAGCTTACAGAGCGGCGGGAGCTACGAGCAGTACTTC

d_gene: TRBD1
v_gene: TRBV6-1
j_gene: TRBJ2-1
CDR3aa: CASSDRGTGGAVYNEQFF
CDR3nt: TGTGCCAGCAGTGATAGGGGGACAGGGGGCGCTGTCTACAATGAGCAGTTCTTC

d_gene: TRBD1
v_gene: TRBV4-1
j_gene: TRBJ2-5
CDR3aa: CASSRETGGETQYF
CDR3nt: TGCGCCAGCAGCCGAGAAACAGGGGGAGAGACCCAGTACTTC

d_gene: TRBD1
v_gene: TRBV6-5
j_gene: TRBJ2-7
CDR3aa: CASSSGQGSSYEQYF
CDR3nt: TGTGCCAGCAGCTCGGGACAGGGTAGCTCCTACGAGCAGTACTTC

d_gene: -
v_gene: TRBV25-1
j_gene: TRBJ2-3
CDR3aa: CASSEYAGGGADKQYF
CDR3nt: TGTGCCAGCAGTGAATATGCCGGGGGTGGCGCAGATAAGCAGTATTTT

d_gene: TRBD2
v_gene: TRBV19
j_gene: TRBJ2-1
CDR3aa: CASIGTSGYNEQFF
CDR3nt: TGTGCCAGTATCGGGACTAGCGGCTACAATGAGCAGTTCTTC

d_gene: -
v_gene: TRBV9
j_gene: TRBJ1-1
CDR3aa: CASNQGKGTEAFF
CDR3nt: TGTGCCAGCAACCAGGGGAAGGGTACTGAAGCTTTCTTT

d_gene: -
v_gene: TRBV18
j_gene: TRBJ2-1
CDR3aa: CASSPPETTPNGDEQFF
CDR3nt: TGTGCCAGCTCACCACCGGAAACGACTCCCAATGGCGATGAGCAGTTCTTC

d_gene: -
v_gene: TRBV4-1
j_gene: TRBJ2-7
CDR3aa: CASSHPEESSSYEQYF
CDR3nt: TGCGCCAGCAGCCACCCGGAGGAAAGTAGCTCCTACGAGCAGTACTTC

d_gene: TRBD1
v_gene: TRBV6-1
j_gene: TRBJ2-7
CDR3aa: CASRGQAKRKYEQYF
CDR3nt: TGTGCCAGCAGAGGACAGGCCAAGCGCAAATACGAGCAGTACTTC

d_gene: -
v_gene: TRBV4-1
j_gene: TRBJ1-2
CDR3aa: CASSQREGGHGYTF
CDR3nt: TGCGCCAGCAGCCAAAGGGAGGGGGGGCATGGCTACACCTTC

d_gene: TRBD1
v_gene: TRBV19
j_gene: TRBJ1-1
CDR3aa: CASSIGQGATTEAFF
CDR3nt: TGTGCCAGTAGTATAGGGCAGGGGGCGACCACTGAAGCTTTCTTT

d_gene: -
v_gene: TRBV7-2
j_gene: TRBJ2-1
CDR3aa: CASSPFEGGGVFF
CDR3nt: TGTGCCAGCAGCCCCTTCGAGGGGGGAGGGGTGTTCTTC

d_gene: -
v_gene: TRBV18
j_gene: TRBJ1-4
CDR3aa: CASSQPGGRSQEKLFF
CDR3nt: TGTGCCAGCTCACAACCGGGAGGGAGGTCACAAGAAAAACTGTTTTTT

d_gene: -
v_gene: TRBV7-9
j_gene: TRBJ2-7
CDR3aa: CASSRIIPGQSSYEQYF
CDR3nt: TGTGCCAGCAGCCGTATAATCCCGGGACAAAGCTCCTACGAGCAGTACTTC

d_gene: -
v_gene: TRBV6-4
j_gene: TRBJ1-1
CDR3aa: CASRSRVAGEETEAFF
CDR3nt: TGTGCCAGCAGGTCCCGTGTGGCGGGGGAGGAGACCGAAGCTTTCTTT

d_gene: TRBD1
v_gene: TRBV11-2
j_gene: TRBJ2-7
CDR3aa: CASSLVGTDSYEQYF
CDR3nt: TGTGCCAGCAGCTTAGTTGGGACAGATTCCTACGAGCAGTACTTC

d_gene: -
v_gene: TRBV7-2
j_gene: TRBJ2-5
CDR3aa: CASSAGVQETQYF
CDR3nt: TGTGCCAGCAGCGCAGGGGTCCAAGAGACCCAGTACTTC